A single sample gave rise to the 23 T cell receptor beta chains below, sequenced in a study of cytomegalovirus exposure and HLA in healthy donors. PCR involved 60 Vbeta and 13 Jbeta primers. The protocol was immunoSEQ multiplex PCR, while the TCRdb copy is restricted to in-frame clones and leaves out a portion. The table has approximately 150,000 clones, roughly 86% seen once; the top ten hold around 4.8%. Sequenced material: PBMCs. These receptors were collected from a girl under 18 in good health and CMV-seropositive.

The count of this clone is one. The rearrangement uses TRBV9 and TRBJ2-3, with D hard to call. Trimming stripped 0 bases from V and 5 bases from J, with 19 bases between. This CDR3 spans 17 amino acids. Germline CDR1 is SGDLS and CDR2 is YYNGEE. CDR3 in amino acids: CASSVDRLVLRGDTQYF. The CDR3 DNA reads TGTGCCAGCAGCGTAGATCGATTAGTCCTTCGCGGAGATACGCAGTATTTT.

The chain recombines TRBV7-8 with TRBJ1-1; D gene unclear. Germline V gives CDR1 SGHVS, CDR2 FQNEAQ. The CDR3 runs to 12 residues. Trimming stripped 5 bases from V and 9 bases from J, with 13 bases between. The CDR3 DNA is TGTGCCAGCAGCCCCACCCAGGCGCAAGCTTTCTTT. Its translation: CASSPTQAQAFF.

This clone was counted only a few times. J is TRBJ1-2 and V is TRBV29-1; TRBD1 is a possible D gene (5 bases). The germline V and J ends were trimmed by 4 bases and 10 bases, with 25 bases remaining between them. Per the germline V gene, CDR1 is SQVTM and CDR2 is ANQGSEA. The CDR3 is made up of 15 amino acids. CDR3 nucleotides: TGCAGCGTTGGGTCGGCGGGACGCGGAACGCTTTTCTACACCTTC. Translating gives CSVGSAGRGTLFYTF. The entire variable domain, with the rest obtained from reference TRBV29-1 and TRBJ1-2, is as follows: SAVISQKPSRDICQRGTSLTIQCQVDSQVTMMFWYRQQPGQSLTLIATANQGSEATYESGFVIDKFPISRPNLTFSTLTVSNMSPEDSSIYLCSVGSAGRGTLFYTFGSGTRLTVV.

This clone is a singleton in its sample. In DNA form, the CDR3 reads TGCGCCAGCAGCTCTGGTACACCGGCGGCATTGTATGGCTACACCTTC. Translating it yields CASSSGTPAALYGYTF. This sequence joins TRBV5-1 and TRBJ1-2; D is undetermined. Germline-derived CDR1 and CDR2 are SGHRS and YFSETQ. V was trimmed by 3 bases and J by 5 bases, leaving 20 bases between them. The CDR3 totals 16 residues.

The chain has TRBV5-1 and TRBJ2-1; 12 nucleotides agree with TRBD1. The CDR3 is 24 residues long. CDR1 SGHRS and CDR2 YFSETQ come from the germline V gene. The V and J ends lost 0 bases and 2 bases, in that order; junction bases with no gene match: 24. DNA of the CDR3: TGCGCCAGCAGCTTGGACGACCGGCGGAGTTCCGGGACAGGGGGCAGCGGGACCTACAATGAGCAGTTCTTC. Residues: CASSLDDRRSSGTGGSGTYNEQFF. The complete variable domain, with remaining parts taken from reference TRBV5-1 and TRBJ2-1, reads KAGVTQTPRYLIKTRGQQVTLSCSPISGHRSVSWYQQTPGQGLQFLFEYFSETQRNKGNFPGRFSGRQFSNSRSEMNVSTLELGDSALYLCASSLDDRRSSGTGGSGTYNEQFFGPGTRLTVL.

J is TRBJ2-7 and V is TRBV6-1; D call uncertain. Germline CDR1 and CDR2: MNHNS and SASEGT. V lost 11 bases and J lost 2, with 7 bases in between. The CDR3 covers 10 residues. CDR3 nucleotides: TGTGCCGTCCTTACCTACGAGCAGTACTTC. It translates to CAVLTYEQYF.

This chain connects TRBV15 to TRBJ1-1, with D possibly being TRBD1 (6 bases). The germline V gene has CDR1 LNHNV and CDR2 YYDKDF (reference sequence). Trimming left V 1 base short and J 0 bases short, with 15 bases between. The CDR3 runs to 17 residues. The CDR3 DNA reads TGTGCCACCAGCAGAGGTCGGGACAATCACATGAACACTGAAGCTTTCTTT. Amino acid sequence: CATSRGRDNHMNTEAFF.

The chain recombines TRBV4-1 with TRBJ2-3; 7 nucleotides align to TRBD2. There are 15 residues in the CDR3. The germline V gene has CDR1 MGHRA and CDR2 YSYEKL. The J segment lost 2 bases and the V segment lost 5 bases, leaving 7 bases of the junction unmatched. CDR3 DNA: TGCGCCAGCAGCTTCCGCGGGGGAAACACAGATACGCAGTATTTT. This codes for CASSFRGGNTDTQYF.

The chain carries TRBV19 and TRBJ2-3; no firm D call. The CDR3 contains 14 residues. V was clipped by 3 bases and J by 5 bases, with 12 bases between them. CDR1 LNHDA and CDR2 SQIVND come from the germline V gene (reference sequence). CDR3 in DNA: TGTGCCAGTAGTATCGGCGGCAAGAGAGATACGCAGTATTTT. It specifies CASSIGGKRDTQYF.

The chain carries TRBV7-6 and TRBJ2-7, with D perhaps matching TRBD2 (5 bases). V gave up 5 bases and J gave up 7 bases, with 18 bases separating them. The CDR3 runs to 14 residues. Germline V gives CDR1 SGHVS, CDR2 FNYEAQ. CDR3 nucleotide sequence: TGTGCCAGCAGCATCCGGGAAGAGTCGAGGGAGCAGTACTTC. Translation gives CASSIREESREQYF. Full variable domain (outside the CDR3, taken from reference TRBV7-6 and TRBJ2-7): GAGVSQSPRYKVTKRGQDVALRCDPISGHVSLYWYRQALGQGPEFLTYFNYEAQQDKSGLPNDRFSAERPEGSISTLTIQRTEQRDSAMYRCASSIREESREQYFGPGTRLTVT.

This clone has a handful of counts. This sequence joins TRBV29-1 and TRBJ2-1; D gene unclear. The CDR3 has 11 residues. V was trimmed by 3 bases and J by 3 bases, leaving 3 bases between them. Germline V gives CDR1 SQVTM, CDR2 ANQGSEA. CDR3 DNA: TGCAGCGTTGAGAGCTACAATGAGCAGTTCTTC. It yields the protein CSVESYNEQFF.

V usage is TRBV4-1 and J usage is TRBJ1-1, with 7 bases aligning to TRBD1. The CDR3 is 17 amino acids. Germline loops: CDR1 MGHRA, CDR2 YSYEKL. V shed 1 base, J shed 3 bases, and the junction held 11 bases outside the gene matches. The CDR3 DNA follows: TGCGCCAGCAGCCAAGGGAATAACAGGGGTTGGGACACTGAAGCTTTCTTT. Its translation: CASSQGNNRGWDTEAFF.

CDR3 DNA: TGTGCCAGCAGTGAATTTAGTGTCTTCCAAGAGACCCAGTACTTC. This sequence encodes CASSEFSVFQETQYF. The gene calls are TRBV25-1 and TRBJ2-5; D is uncertain. Looked up from germline, CDR1 is MGHDK and CDR2 is SYGVNS. V lost 1 base and J 1 base, leaving 10 bases between the germline ends. The CDR3 runs 15 residues. Drawing the rest from reference TRBV25-1 and TRBJ2-5, the complete variable domain is EADIYQTPRYLVIGTGKKITLECSQTMGHDKMYWYQQDPGMELHLIHYSYGVNSTEKGDLSSESTVSRIRTEHFPLTLESARPSHTSQYLCASSEFSVFQETQYFGPGTRLLVL.

V usage is TRBV11-2 and J usage is TRBJ1-1; 7 bases are a match to TRBD1. From germline, CDR1 is SGHAT and CDR2 FQNNGV. CDR3 size: 13 residues. V lost 1 base and J lost 11; bases outside the gene matches: 7. CDR3 in amino acids: CASSLGRGAVAFF. In DNA form, the CDR3 reads TGTGCCAGCAGCTTAGGCAGGGGGGCAGTGGCTTTCTTT. Full variable domain (outside the CDR3, taken from reference TRBV11-2 and TRBJ1-1): EAGVAQSPRYKIIEKRQSVAFWCNPISGHATLYWYQQILGQGPKLLIQFQNNGVVDDSQLPKDRFSAERLKGVDSTLKIQPAKLEDSAVYLCASSLGRGAVAFFGQGTRLTVV.

J is TRBJ1-5 and V is TRBV18; possible D gene TRBD1, 6 bases. Germline-derived CDR1 and CDR2 are KGHSH and LQKENI. The CDR3 is 13 residues long. V was pared by 3 bases and J by 4 bases, with 7 bases between. The CDR3 coding sequence is TGTGCCAGCTCACCCGGACAGAATCAGCCCCAGCATTTT. Its protein is CASSPGQNQPQHF.

The chain joins TRBV11-1 to TRBJ2-3, with TRBD1 as a possible D gene (6 bases). CDR3 length equals 14 residues. V gave up 5 bases and J gave up 3 bases, with 12 bases separating them. Germline assignment: CDR1 SGHAT and CDR2 FQDESV (reference sequence). This CDR3 is CASSLWTETDTQYF. In nucleotides, the CDR3 is TGTGCCAGCAGCCTATGGACAGAAACAGATACGCAGTATTTT. Full variable domain (missing parts from reference TRBV11-1 and TRBJ2-3): EAEVAQSPRYKITEKSQAVAFWCDPISGHATLYWYRQILGQGPELLVQFQDESVVDDSQLPKDRFSAERLKGVDSTLKIQPAELGDSAMYLCASSLWTETDTQYFGPGTRLTVL.

The V and J genes are TRBV6-6 and TRBJ1-2, with D tentatively TRBD1 (6 bases). The germline V gene has CDR1 MNHNY and CDR2 SVGAGI (reference sequence). V lost 2 bases and J 9 bases, leaving 22 bases between the germline ends. The CDR3 is made up of 16 amino acids. CDR3 loop: CASSYTAGERGGSYTF. As DNA, the CDR3 is TGTGCCAGCAGTTACACGGCAGGGGAGCGGGGTGGTAGCTACACCTTC.

This chain uses TRBV7-9 with TRBJ1-3; unclear D gene. The CDR3 contains 14 residues. Germline V gene lookup returns CDR1 SEHNR and CDR2 FQNEAQ (reference sequence). The germline V and J ends were trimmed by 3 bases and 0 bases, with 6 bases remaining between them. The CDR3 region is CASSLGASGNTIYF. DNA of the CDR3: TGTGCCAGCAGCTTGGGAGCCTCTGGAAACACCATATATTTT.

This chain links TRBV5-6 with TRBJ1-1; D uncertain. Trimming took off 5 bases at V and 7 bases at J, with 24 bases between the two ends. Looked up from germline, CDR1 is SGHDT and CDR2 is YYEEEE. CDR3 length equals 16 residues. CDR3 protein: CASSRDNRLPLLEAFF. CDR3 coding DNA: TGTGCCAGCAGTCGAGACAATCGCTTACCCTTGCTTGAAGCTTTCTTT.

The chain carries TRBV11-1 and TRBJ1-1; 7 nucleotides match TRBD1. V gave up 4 bases and J gave up 4 bases; unmatched junction bases: 6. The CDR3 length is 14 residues. The germline V gene has CDR1 SGHAT and CDR2 FQDESV (reference sequence). The CDR3 sequence is CASSYSTGITEAFF. The CDR3 DNA follows: TGTGCCAGCAGCTACTCGACAGGGATCACTGAAGCTTTCTTT. Supplemented by reference TRBV11-1 and TRBJ1-1, the full variable domain reads EAEVAQSPRYKITEKSQAVAFWCDPISGHATLYWYRQILGQGPELLVQFQDESVVDDSQLPKDRFSAERLKGVDSTLKIQPAELGDSAMYLCASSYSTGITEAFFGQGTRLTVV.

The chain links TRBV9 to TRBJ1-2; the D gene is possibly TRBD1 (6 bases). The CDR3 covers 16 residues. Per germline, CDR1 SGDLS and CDR2 YYNGEE. Trimming took off 3 bases at V and 0 bases at J, with 15 bases between the two ends. The CDR3 region is CASSGFRGATNYGYTF. The CDR3 region has the DNA TGTGCCAGCAGCGGCTTCCGGGGGGCGACTAACTATGGCTACACCTTC. Combining the CDR3 with reference TRBV9 and TRBJ1-2 gives the whole variable domain DSGVTQTPKHLITATGQRVTLRCSPRSGDLSVYWYQQSLDQGLQFLIQYYNGEERAKGNILERFSAQQFPDLHSELNLSSLELGDSALYFCASSGFRGATNYGYTFGSGTRLTVV.

The rearrangement joins TRBV6-5 to TRBJ1-1; possibly TRBD1 for D (6 bases). Trimming cost V 4 bases and J 10 bases, with 10 bases left between them. CDR3 size: 11 residues. Germline CDR1 is MNHEY and CDR2 is SVGAGI. CDR3 sequence reads: CASSSGVGAFF. The CDR3 region has the DNA TGTGCCAGCAGTTCAGGGGTCGGAGCTTTCTTT.

About this clone itself: Sequence at one end of the junction differs from germline and may be a read error. The CDR3: CSVGNILAGKREAQYF. In nucleotides, the CDR3 is TGCAGCGTTGGAAACATACTAGCGGGCAAAAGAGAGGCCCAGTACTTC. This sequence joins TRBV29-1 and TRBJ2-5; 9 bases match TRBD2. Germline V gene sequence: CDR1 SQVTM, CDR2 ANQGSEA. This CDR3 has 16 residues.